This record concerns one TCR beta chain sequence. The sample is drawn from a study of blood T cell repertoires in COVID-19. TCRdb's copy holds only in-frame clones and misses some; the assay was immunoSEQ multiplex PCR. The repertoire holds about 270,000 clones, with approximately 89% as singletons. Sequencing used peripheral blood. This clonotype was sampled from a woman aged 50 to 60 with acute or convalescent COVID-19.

CDR3 in amino acids: CASSEQQGGGELFF. Written as DNA, the CDR3 is TGTGCCAGCAGTGAACAGCAGGGCGGCGGGGAGCTGTTTTTT. V usage is TRBV6-1 and J usage is TRBJ2-2, with D possibly TRBD1 on 5 matching bases. This CDR3 region has 14 residues. V was pared by 2 bases and J by 7 bases, with 11 bases between. The V gene's germline CDR1 is MNHNS and CDR2 SASEGT.